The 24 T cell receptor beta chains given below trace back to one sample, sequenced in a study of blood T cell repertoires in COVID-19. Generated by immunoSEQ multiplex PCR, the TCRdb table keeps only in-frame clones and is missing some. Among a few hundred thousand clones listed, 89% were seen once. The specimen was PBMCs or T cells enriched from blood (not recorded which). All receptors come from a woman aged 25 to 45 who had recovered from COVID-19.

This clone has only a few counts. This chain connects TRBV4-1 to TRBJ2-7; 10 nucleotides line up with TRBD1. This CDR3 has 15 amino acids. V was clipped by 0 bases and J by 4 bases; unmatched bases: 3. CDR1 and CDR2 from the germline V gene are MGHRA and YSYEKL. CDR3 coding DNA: TGCGCCAGCAGCCAAGATGACAGGGGGCAGTACGAGCAGTACTTC. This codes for CASSQDDRGQYEQYF.

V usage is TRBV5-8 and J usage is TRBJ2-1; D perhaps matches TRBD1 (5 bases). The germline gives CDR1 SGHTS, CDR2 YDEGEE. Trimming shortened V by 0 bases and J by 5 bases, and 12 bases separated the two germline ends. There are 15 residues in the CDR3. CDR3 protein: CASSLGPRANNEQFF. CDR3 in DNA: TGTGCCAGCAGCTTGGGTCCCAGGGCCAACAATGAGCAGTTCTTC.

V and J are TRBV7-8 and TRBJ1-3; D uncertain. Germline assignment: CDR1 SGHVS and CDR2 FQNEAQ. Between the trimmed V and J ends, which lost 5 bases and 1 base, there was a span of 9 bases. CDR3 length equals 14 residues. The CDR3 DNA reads TGTGCCAGCAGCCCGAGATTTTCTGGAAACACCATATATTTT. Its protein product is CASSPRFSGNTIYF.

The DNA for the CDR3 is TGTGCCAGTAGTTTAACAGGGACAGATACGCAGTATTTT. It is translated as CASSLTGTDTQYF. This sequence joins TRBV19 and TRBJ2-3, with TRBD1 as a possible D gene (6 bases). The CDR3 sequence is 13 residues long. Germline V gives CDR1 LNHDA, CDR2 SQIVND (reference sequence). The V and J ends lost 5 bases and 3 bases respectively, with 9 bases between them. The full variable domain, rest sourced from reference TRBV19 and TRBJ2-3, is DGGITQSPKYLFRKEGQNVTLSCEQNLNHDAMYWYRQDPGQGLRLIYYSQIVNDFQKGDIAEGYSVSREKKESFPLTVTSAQKNPTAFYLCASSLTGTDTQYFGPGTRLTVL.

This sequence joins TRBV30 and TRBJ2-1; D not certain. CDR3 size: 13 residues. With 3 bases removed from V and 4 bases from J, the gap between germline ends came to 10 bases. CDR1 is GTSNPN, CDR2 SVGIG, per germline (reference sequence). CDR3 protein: CAWSFRKYNEQFF. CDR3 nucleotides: TGTGCCTGGAGCTTCAGAAAATACAATGAGCAGTTCTTC.

This chain's CDR3 is CSASNQYEQYF. CDR3 nucleotides: TGCAGTGCCTCCAACCAGTACGAGCAGTACTTC. The rearrangement uses TRBV20-1 and TRBJ2-7; D gene uncertain. Looked up from germline, CDR1 is DFQATT and CDR2 is SNEGSKA (reference sequence). Trimming pared 6 bases from V and 4 bases from J, leaving 10 bases between. The CDR3 sequence is 11 residues long.

Here the CDR3 reads CASSKGQGGARDGYTF. CDR3 bases: TGTGCCAGCAGCAAAGGGCAGGGGGGAGCCCGAGATGGCTACACCTTC. The V gene is TRBV21-1, the J gene TRBJ1-2; the table names TRBD1, a call not compared with the DNA. TRBV21-1 counts as a pseudogene. CDR3 length: 16 amino acids.

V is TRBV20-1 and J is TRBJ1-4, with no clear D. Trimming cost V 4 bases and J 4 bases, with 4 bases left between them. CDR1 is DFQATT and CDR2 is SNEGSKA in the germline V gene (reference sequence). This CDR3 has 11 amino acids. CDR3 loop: CSATFNEKLFF. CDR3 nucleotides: TGCAGTGCTACCTTTAATGAAAAACTGTTTTTT.

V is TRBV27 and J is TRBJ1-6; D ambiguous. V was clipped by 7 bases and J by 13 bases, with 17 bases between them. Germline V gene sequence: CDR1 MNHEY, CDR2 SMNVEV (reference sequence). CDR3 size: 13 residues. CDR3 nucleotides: TGTGCCAGCATCGGCCCGCCTGCTAGCCCCCTCCACTTT. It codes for CASIGPPASPLHF.

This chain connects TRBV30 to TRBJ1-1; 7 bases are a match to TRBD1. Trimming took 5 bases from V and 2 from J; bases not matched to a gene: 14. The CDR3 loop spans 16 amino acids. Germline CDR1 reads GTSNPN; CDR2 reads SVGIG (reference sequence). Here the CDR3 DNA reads TGTGCCTGGCGGACAGGCCGGATGACGACCAACACTGAAGCTTTCTTT. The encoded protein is CAWRTGRMTTNTEAFF. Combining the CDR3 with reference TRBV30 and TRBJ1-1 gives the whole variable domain SQTIHQWPATLVQPVGSPLSLECTVEGTSNPNLYWYRQAAGRGLQLLFYSVGIGQISSEVPQNLSASRPQDRQFILSSKKLLLSDSGFYLCAWRTGRMTTNTEAFFGQGTRLTVV.

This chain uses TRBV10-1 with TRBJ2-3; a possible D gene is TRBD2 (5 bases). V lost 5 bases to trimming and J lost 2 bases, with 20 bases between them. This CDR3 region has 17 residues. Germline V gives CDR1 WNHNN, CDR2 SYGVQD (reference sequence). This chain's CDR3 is CASSPPGLDRATDTQYF. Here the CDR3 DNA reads TGCGCCAGCAGTCCCCCCGGACTCGACCGCGCCACAGATACGCAGTATTTT.

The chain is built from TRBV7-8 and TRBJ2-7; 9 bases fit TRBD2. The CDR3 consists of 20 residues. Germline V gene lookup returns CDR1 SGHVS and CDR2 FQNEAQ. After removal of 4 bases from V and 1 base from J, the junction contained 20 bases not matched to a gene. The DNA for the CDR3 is TGTGCCAGCAGCTCCGTCCTAGCGGGAATCGAATTGTCACGGTCCTACGAGCAGTACTTC. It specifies CASSSVLAGIELSRSYEQYF.

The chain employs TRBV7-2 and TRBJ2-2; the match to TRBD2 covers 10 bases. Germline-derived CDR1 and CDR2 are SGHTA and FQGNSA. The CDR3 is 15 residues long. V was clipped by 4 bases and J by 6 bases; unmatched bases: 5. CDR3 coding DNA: TGTGCCAGCAGCTCAAGCGGGGGGGCCGCCGGGGAGCTGTTTTTT. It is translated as CASSSSGGAAGELFF.

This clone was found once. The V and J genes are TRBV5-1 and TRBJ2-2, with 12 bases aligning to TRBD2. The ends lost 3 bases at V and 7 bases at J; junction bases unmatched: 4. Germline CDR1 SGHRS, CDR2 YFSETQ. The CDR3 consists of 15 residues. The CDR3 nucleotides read TGCGCCAGCAGCTCTAGCGGGGGGGCGAACGGGGAGCTGTTTTTT. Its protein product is CASSSSGGANGELFF.

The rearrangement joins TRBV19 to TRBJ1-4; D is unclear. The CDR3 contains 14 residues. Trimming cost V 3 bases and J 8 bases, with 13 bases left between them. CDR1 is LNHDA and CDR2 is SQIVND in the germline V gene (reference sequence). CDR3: CASSIGMGREKLFF. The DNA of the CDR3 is TGTGCCAGTAGTATTGGAATGGGGAGGGAAAAACTGTTTTTT.

In DNA, the CDR3 is TGTGCCAGCAGTCCTCTAGCGGGCTCCTACAATGAGCAGTTCTTC. It is translated as CASSPLAGSYNEQFF. The chain carries TRBV6-5 and TRBJ2-1; 8 nucleotides match TRBD2. The CDR3 is 15 amino acids. From germline, CDR1 is MNHEY and CDR2 SVGAGI. The J segment lost 0 bases and the V segment lost 5 bases, leaving 3 bases of the junction unmatched.

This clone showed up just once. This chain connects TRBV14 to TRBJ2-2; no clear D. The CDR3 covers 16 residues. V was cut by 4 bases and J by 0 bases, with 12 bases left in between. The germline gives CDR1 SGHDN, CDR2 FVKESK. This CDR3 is CASSPSSGPNTGELFF. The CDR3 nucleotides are TGTGCCAGCAGCCCCAGCTCAGGCCCGAACACCGGGGAGCTGTTTTTT.

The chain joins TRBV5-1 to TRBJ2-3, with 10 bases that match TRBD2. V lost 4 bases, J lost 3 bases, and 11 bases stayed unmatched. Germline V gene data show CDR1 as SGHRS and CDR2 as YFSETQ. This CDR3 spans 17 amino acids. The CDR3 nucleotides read TGCGCCAGCAGCCAACGGACTAGCGGATTAGGAACAGATACGCAGTATTTT. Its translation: CASSQRTSGLGTDTQYF.

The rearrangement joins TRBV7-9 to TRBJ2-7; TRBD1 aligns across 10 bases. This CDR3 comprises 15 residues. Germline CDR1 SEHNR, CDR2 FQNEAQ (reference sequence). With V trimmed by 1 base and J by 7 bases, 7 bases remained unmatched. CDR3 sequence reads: CASSLGGTGEYEQYF. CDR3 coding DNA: TGTGCCAGCAGCTTAGGGGGGACAGGGGAGTATGAGCAGTACTTC. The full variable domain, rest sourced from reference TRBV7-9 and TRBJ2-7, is DTGVSQNPRHKITKRGQNVTFRCDPISEHNRLYWYRQTLGQGPEFLTYFQNEAQLEKSRLLSDRFSAERPKGSFSTLEIQRTEQGDSAMYLCASSLGGTGEYEQYFGPGTRLTVT.

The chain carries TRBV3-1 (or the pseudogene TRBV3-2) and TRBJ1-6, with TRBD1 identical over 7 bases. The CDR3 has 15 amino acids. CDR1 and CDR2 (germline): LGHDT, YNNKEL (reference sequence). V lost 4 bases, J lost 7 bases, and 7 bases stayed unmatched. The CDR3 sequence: CASSPRQGTNSPLHF. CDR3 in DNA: TGTGCCAGCAGCCCCCGACAGGGCACGAATTCACCCCTCCACTTT.

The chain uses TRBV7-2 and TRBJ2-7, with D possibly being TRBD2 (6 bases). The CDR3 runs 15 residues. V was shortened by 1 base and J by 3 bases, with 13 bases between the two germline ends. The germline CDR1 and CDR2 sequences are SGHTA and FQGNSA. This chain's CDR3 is CASSLDTGTGYEQYF. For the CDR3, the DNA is TGTGCCAGCAGCTTAGATACGGGGACTGGCTACGAGCAGTACTTC.

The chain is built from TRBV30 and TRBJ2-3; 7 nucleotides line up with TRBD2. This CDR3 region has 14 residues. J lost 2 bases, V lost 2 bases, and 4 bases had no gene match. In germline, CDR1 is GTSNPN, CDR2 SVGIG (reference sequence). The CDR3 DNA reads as TGTGCCTGGAGTCGGGGGGAGGACACAGATACGCAGTATTTT. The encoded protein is CAWSRGEDTDTQYF.

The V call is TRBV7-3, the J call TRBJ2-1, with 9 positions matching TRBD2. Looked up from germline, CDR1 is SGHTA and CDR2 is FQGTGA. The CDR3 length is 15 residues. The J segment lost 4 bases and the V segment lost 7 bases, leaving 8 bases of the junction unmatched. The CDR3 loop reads CASTLAGLAYNEQFF. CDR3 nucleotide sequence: TGTGCCAGCACCCTAGCGGGACTAGCATACAATGAGCAGTTCTTC.

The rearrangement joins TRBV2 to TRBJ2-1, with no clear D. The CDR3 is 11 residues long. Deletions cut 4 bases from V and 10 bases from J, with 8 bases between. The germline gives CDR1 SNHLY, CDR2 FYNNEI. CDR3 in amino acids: CASSVIVEQFF. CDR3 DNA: TGTGCCAGCAGTGTAATAGTCGAGCAGTTCTTC.